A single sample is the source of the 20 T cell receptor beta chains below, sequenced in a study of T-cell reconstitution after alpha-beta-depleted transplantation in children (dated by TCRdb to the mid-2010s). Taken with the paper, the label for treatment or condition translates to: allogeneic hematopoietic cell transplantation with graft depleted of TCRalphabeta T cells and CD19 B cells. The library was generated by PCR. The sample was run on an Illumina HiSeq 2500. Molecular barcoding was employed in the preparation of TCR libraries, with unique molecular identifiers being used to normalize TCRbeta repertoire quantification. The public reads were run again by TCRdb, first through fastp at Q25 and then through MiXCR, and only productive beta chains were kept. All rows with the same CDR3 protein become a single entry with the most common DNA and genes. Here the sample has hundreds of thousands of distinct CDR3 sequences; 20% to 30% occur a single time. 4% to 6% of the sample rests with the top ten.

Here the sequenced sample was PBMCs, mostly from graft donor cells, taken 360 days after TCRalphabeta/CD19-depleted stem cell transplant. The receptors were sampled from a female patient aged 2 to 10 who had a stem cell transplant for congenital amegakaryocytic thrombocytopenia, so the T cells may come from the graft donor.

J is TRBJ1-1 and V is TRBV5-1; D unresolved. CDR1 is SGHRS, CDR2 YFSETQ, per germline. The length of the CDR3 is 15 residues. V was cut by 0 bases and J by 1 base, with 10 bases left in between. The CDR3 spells CASSLGVWENTEAFF. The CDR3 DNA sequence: TGCGCCAGCAGCTTGGGTGTATGGGAGAACACTGAAGCTTTCTTT.

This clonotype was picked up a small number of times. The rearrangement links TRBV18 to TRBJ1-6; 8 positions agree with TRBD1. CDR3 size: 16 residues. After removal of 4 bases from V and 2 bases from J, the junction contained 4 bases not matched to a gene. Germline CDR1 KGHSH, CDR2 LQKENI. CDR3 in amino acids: CASSLDRGAYNSPLHF. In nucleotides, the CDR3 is TGTGCCAGCTCACTCGACAGGGGCGCCTATAATTCACCCCTCCACTTT.

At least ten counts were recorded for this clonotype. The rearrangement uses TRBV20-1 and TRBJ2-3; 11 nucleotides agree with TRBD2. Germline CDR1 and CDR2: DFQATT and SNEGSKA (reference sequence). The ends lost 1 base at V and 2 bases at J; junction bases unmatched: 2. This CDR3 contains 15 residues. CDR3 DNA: TGCAGTGCTAGAGGACTAGCGGGAAACACAGATACGCAGTATTTT. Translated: CSARGLAGNTDTQYF.

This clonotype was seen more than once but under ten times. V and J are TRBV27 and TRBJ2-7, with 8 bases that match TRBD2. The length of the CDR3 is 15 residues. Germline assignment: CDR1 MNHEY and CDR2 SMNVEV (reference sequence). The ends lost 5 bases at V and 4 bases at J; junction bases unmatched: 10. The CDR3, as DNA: TGTGCCAGCAGTCTCTACCCCGGGGGGGCGTACGAGCAGTACTTC. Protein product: CASSLYPGGAYEQYF.

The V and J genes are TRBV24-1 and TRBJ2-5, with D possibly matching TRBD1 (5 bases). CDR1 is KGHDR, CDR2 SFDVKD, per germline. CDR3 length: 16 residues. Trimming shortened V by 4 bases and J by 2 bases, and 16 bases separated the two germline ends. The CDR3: CATSDLKWTKQETQYF. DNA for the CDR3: TGTGCCACCAGTGACCTCAAATGGACAAAACAAGAGACCCAGTACTTC.

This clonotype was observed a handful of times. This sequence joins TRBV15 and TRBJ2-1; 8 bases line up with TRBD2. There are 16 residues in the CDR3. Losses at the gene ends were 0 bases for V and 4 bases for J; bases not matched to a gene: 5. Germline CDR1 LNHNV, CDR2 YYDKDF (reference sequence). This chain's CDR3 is CATSRDWVAGYNEQFF. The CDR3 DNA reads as TGTGCCACCAGCAGAGATTGGGTAGCGGGGTACAATGAGCAGTTCTTC.

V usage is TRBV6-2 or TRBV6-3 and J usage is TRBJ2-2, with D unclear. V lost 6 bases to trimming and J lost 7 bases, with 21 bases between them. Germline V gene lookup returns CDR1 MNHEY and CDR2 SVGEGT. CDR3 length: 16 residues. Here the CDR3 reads CASRDLAGGLGGELFF. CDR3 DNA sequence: TGTGCCAGCAGAGACCTGGCCGGTGGGTTAGGCGGGGAGCTGTTTTTT.

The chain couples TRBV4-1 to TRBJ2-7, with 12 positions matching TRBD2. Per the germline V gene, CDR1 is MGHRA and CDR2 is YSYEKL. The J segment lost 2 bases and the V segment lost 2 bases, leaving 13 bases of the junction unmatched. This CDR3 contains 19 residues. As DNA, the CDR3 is TGCGCCAGCAGCCAAAGGAGGGTAACTTCTAGCGGGGGGGCCTACGAGCAGTACTTC. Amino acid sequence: CASSQRRVTSSGGAYEQYF.

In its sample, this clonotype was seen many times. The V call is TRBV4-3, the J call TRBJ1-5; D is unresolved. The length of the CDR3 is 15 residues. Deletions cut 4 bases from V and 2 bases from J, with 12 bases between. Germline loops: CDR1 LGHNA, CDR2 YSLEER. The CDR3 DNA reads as TGCGCCAGCAGCCGCTTCCTCGGTGGCAATCAGCCCCAGCATTTT. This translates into CASSRFLGGNQPQHF.

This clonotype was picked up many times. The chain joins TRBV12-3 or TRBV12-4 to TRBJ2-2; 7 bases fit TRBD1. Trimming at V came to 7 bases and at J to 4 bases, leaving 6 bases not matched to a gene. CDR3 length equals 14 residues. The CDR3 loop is CASNPGGSTGELFF. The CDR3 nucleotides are TGTGCCAGCAACCCAGGGGGTAGCACCGGGGAGCTGTTTTTT.

This chain's CDR3 is CATGSGNEQYF. For the CDR3, the DNA is TGTGCCACCGGAAGTGGGAACGAGCAGTACTTC. This chain links TRBV25-1 with TRBJ2-7; unclear D gene. CDR3 length: 11 residues. CDR1 is MGHDK, CDR2 SYGVNS, per germline. Trimming left V 10 bases short and J 5 bases short, with 12 bases between.

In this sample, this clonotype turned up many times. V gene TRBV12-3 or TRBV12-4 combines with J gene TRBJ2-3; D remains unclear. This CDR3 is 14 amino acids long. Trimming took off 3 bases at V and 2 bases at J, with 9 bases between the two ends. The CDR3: CASSFDSNTDTQYF. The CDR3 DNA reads TGTGCCAGCAGTTTCGACTCAAACACAGATACGCAGTATTTT.

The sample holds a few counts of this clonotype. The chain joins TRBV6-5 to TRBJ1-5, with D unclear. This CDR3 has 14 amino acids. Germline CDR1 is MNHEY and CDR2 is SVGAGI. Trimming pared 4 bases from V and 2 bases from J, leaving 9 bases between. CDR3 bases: TGTGCCAGCAGTTCTATCGGGGGCAATCAGCCCCAGCATTTT. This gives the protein CASSSIGGNQPQHF.

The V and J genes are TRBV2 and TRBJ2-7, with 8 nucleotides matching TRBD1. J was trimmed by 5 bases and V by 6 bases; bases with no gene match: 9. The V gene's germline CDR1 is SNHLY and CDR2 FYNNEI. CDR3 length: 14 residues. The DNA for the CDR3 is TGTGCCAGCAGAGATGACAGGGGAGATAACGAGCAGTACTTC. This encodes CASRDDRGDNEQYF. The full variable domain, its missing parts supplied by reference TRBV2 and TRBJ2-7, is EPEVTQTPSHQVTQMGQEVILRCVPISNHLYFYWYRQILGQKVEFLVSFYNNEISEKSEIFDDQFSVERPDGSNFTLKIRSTKLEDSAMYFCASRDDRGDNEQYFGPGTRLTVT.

Written as DNA, the CDR3 is TGCAGCGCCGGACAGGGAAGTCAGCCCCAGCATTTT. This codes for CSAGQGSQPQHF. This chain joins TRBV29-1 and TRBJ1-5; 8 nucleotides align to TRBD1. The length of the CDR3 is 12 residues. Losses at the gene ends were 7 bases for V and 6 bases for J; bases not matched to a gene: 5. The germline CDR1 and CDR2 sequences are SQVTM and ANQGSEA.

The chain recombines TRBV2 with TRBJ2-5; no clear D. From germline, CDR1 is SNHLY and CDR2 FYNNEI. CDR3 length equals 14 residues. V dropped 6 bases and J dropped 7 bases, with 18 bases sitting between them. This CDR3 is CASSYDLALGTQYF. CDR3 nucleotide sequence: TGTGCCAGCAGCTACGACCTGGCTCTCGGGACCCAGTACTTC.

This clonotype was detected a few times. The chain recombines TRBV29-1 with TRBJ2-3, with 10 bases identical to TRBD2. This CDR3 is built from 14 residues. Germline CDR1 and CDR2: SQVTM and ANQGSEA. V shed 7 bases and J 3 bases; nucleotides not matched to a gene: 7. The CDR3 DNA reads TGCAGCGCACCGGGACTAGCGAGTACAGATACGCAGTATTTT. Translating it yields CSAPGLASTDTQYF.

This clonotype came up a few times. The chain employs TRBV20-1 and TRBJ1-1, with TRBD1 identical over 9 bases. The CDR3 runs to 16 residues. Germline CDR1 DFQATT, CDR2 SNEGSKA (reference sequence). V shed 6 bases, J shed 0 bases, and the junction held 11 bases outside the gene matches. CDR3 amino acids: CSAPGTGILMNTEAFF. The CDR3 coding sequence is TGCAGTGCGCCCGGGACAGGGATACTCATGAACACTGAAGCTTTCTTT.

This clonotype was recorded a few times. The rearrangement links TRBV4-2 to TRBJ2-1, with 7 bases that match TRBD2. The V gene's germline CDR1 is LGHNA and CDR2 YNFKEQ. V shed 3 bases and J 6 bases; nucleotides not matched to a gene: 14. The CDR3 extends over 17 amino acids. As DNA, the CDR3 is TGTGCCAGCAGCCACTATGCTCGCGGGAGCCCCCCCAATGAGCAGTTCTTC. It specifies CASSHYARGSPPNEQFF.

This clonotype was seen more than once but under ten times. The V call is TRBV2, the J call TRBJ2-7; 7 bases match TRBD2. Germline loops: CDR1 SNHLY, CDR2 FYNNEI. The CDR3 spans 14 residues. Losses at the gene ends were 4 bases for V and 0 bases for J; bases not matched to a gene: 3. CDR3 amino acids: CASSVRGSSYEQYF. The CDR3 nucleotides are TGTGCCAGCAGTGTGCGCGGGAGCTCCTACGAGCAGTACTTC.